This T cell receptor beta chain was identified during a study of blood T cells in healthy people across ages (dated by TCRdb to between 2015 and 2016). At the level of the whole study: In model experiments, template switching captured about one uniquely barcoded TCR beta cDNA molecule for every two T cells. The study measured age-related changes in TCR beta repertoire diversity using deep sequencing normalized with unique cDNA molecular identifiers. The donors were split into four age groups: young (average around 15 years), middle-aged (about 40), aged (approximately 60) and long-lived (about 74). To avoid experimental bias, donors of different ages were randomly spread across the sequencing lanes. Using the same blood draw, the study looked at two additional independent replicas of 1 million unique cDNA reads for two donors, one aged 18 to 29 and the other aged 80 or older.

The CDR3 goes from the cysteine to the phenylalanine over 12 residues. Only the CDR3 region is kept as DNA, spanning 36 bases read in frame from base 1. CDR1 LGHDT and CDR2 YNNKEL are derived from the germline V gene (reference sequence). V is clipped by 2 bases and J by 7 bases, and the sequence between their germline boundaries is 6 bases long. The donors were 40 or so Caucasian individuals from Russia, aged roughly 6 to 90 years, who were systemically healthy. Ten milliliters of peripheral blood were drawn from each donor into EDTA-treated Vacutainer tubes. Ficoll-Paque density-gradient centrifugation was used to isolate PBMCs, with at least 6.5 million obtained per sample. Total RNA, at least 6 micrograms per sample, was extracted from PBMCs with Trizol reagent. The percentages of naive CD45RAhigh/CD27high T cells were determined by flow cytometry on a PBMC aliquot from every donor. What the research found in general, with its limitations: The long-lived group showed more naive CD4+ T cells, fewer expanded clones and increased TCR diversity than the aged group, suggesting age selection. As age increased, observed TCR beta diversity per million T cells dropped in a roughly linear way, and a significant reduction was already evident by age roughly 36. A strong correlation was found between observed TCR beta diversity and the percentage of naive T cells measured by flow cytometry. Total diversity estimates from one million sequenced T cells were considered lower bounds and underestimates. Because profiling used bulk unsorted PBMCs, naive and antigen-experienced compartments could not be compared conclusively. Because the CMV infection status of the donors was unknown, age-related changes in expanded clonotypes may potentially have been confounded.

Many counts were recorded for this clonotype. The antigen this receptor binds is unknown. No quality values exist for individual bases; no much larger clone is one base distant. The library was generated by 5' RACE. Instrument used: Illumina HiSeq 2500. A second PCR of roughly 6 to 12 cycles was performed with a sample-barcoded 5' primer and a J-beta primer mix. A unique molecular identifier was introduced onto each TCR beta cDNA molecule by a template-switch 5' adaptor carrying 12 random nucleotides. At least 3 million CDR3-containing paired-end reads were obtained from each sample. The Mint cDNA synthesis kit, primed by a TRBC-specific oligonucleotide, was used to synthesize first-strand cDNA from all RNA. Following uracil-DNA glycosylase treatment, all cDNA underwent a first 18-cycle PCR with the universal primers M1SS and BC2_uni_R. Per the authors' processing: For normalization, 1 million high-quality reads, each with a distinct molecular identifier, were randomly selected from each sample. Instead of being binned into consensus sequences, reads with shared molecular identifiers were discarded. CDR3 identification, clonotype clustering and error correction used MiTCR with a Q25 quality threshold and the strictest error-elimination algorithm. Lower-bound total TCR beta diversity was estimated with a nonparametric unseen species model using Euler transformation. Using fastp trimming at Q25 and MiXCR clonotype assembly, TCRdb reanalyzed the public sequencing data and kept in-frame beta chains. Entries that share a CDR3 protein sequence are merged under the most common genes and DNA. None of the V and J calls come from the authors' own analysis; TCRdb made them. The table for this sample lists some 1.5 million distinct CDR3 sequences; approximately 30% of them were counted only once. The leading ten clones occupy less than 9.5% of the sample.

Input material: blood. The chain is encoded by TRBV3-1 joined to TRBJ2-1, with the D gene not clear enough to name. This receptor was identified in a woman aged 25 to 39 in good health. The CDR3 corresponds to CASSQSRNEQFF. The DNA sequence is given as TGTGCCAGCAGCCAATCGAGGAATGAGCAGTTCTTC.